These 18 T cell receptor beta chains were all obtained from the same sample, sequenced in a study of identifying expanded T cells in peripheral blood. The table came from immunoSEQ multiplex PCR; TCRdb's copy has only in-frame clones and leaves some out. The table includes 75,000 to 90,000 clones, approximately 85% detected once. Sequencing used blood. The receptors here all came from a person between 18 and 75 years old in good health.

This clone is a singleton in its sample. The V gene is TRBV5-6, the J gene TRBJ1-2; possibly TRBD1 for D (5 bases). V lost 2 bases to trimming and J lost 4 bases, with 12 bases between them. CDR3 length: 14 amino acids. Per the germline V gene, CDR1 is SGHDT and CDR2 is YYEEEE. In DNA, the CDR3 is TGTGCCAGCAGCTTCGAGGGACCGGGCTATGGCTACACCTTC. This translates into CASSFEGPGYGYTF.

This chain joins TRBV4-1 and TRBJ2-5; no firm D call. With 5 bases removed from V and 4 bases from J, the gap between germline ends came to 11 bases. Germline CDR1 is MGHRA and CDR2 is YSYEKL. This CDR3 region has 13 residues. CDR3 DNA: TGCGCCAGCAGCGGTGTTATAGGAGAGACCCAGTACTTC. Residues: CASSGVIGETQYF.

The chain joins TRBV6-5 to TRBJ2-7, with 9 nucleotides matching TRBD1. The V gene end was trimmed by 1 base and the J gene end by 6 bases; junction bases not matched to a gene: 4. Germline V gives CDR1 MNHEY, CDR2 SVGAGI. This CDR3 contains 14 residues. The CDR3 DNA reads TGTGCCAGCAGTTACTACCCGGGACAGGGCGAGCAGTACTTC. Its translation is CASSYYPGQGEQYF.

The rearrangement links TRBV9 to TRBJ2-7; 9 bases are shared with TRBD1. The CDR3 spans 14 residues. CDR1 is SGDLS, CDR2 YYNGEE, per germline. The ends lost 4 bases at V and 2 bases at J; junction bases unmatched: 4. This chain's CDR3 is CASSPGQGPYEQYF. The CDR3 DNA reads TGTGCCAGCAGCCCGGGACAGGGACCCTACGAGCAGTACTTC.

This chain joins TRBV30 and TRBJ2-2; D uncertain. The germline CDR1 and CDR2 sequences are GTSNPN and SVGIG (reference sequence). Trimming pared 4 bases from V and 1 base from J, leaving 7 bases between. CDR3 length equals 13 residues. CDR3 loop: CAWTRWNTGELFF. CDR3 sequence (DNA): TGTGCCTGGACTCGGTGGAACACCGGGGAGCTGTTTTTT.

The CDR3 spells CASSLTGTGDTEAFF. The DNA for the CDR3 is TGTGCCAGCAGCTTAACGGGGACAGGGGACACTGAAGCTTTCTTT. The chain employs TRBV7-3 and TRBJ1-1; TRBD1 matches 10 bases. The CDR3 has 15 amino acids. V lost 0 bases, J lost 3 bases, and 1 base stayed unmatched. Germline loops: CDR1 SGHTA, CDR2 FQGTGA.

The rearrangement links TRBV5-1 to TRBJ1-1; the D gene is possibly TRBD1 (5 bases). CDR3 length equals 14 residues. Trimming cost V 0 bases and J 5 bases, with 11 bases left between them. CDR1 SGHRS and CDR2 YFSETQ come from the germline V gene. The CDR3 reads CASSLEAGLTEAFF. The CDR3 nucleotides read TGCGCCAGCAGCTTGGAGGCAGGGTTAACTGAAGCTTTCTTT.

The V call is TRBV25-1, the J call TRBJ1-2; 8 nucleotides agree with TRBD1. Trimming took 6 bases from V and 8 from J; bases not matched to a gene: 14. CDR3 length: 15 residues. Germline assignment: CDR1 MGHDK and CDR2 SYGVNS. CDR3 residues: CASSDAPDTGGGYTF. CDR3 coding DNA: TGTGCCAGCAGCGACGCTCCTGACACAGGGGGAGGCTACACCTTC.

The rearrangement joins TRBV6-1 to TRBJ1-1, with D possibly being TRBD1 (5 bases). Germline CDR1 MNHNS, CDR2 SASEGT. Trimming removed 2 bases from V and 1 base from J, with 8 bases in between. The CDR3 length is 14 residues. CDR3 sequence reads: CASSEKGRNTEAFF. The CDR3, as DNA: TGTGCCAGCAGTGAAAAGGGGCGGAACACTGAAGCTTTCTTT.

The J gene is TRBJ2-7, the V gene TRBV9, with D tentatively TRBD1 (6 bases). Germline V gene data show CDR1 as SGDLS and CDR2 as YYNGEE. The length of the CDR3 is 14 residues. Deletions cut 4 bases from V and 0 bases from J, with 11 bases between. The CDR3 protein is CASSTTGSSYEQYF. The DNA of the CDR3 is TGTGCCAGCAGCACCACAGGGAGCTCCTACGAGCAGTACTTC.

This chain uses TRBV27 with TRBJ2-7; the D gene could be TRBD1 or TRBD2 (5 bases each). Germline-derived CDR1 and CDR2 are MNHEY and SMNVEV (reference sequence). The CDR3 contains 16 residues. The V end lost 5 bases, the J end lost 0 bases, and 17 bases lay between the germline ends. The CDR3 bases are TGTGCCAGCAGTGGGGGTGAGGGACGGAACTCCTACGAGCAGTACTTC. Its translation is CASSGGEGRNSYEQYF.

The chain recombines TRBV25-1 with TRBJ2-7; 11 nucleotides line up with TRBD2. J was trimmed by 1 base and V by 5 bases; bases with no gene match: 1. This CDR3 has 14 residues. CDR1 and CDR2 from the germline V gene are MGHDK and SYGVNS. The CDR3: CASSIAGGSYEQYF. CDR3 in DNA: TGTGCCAGCAGTATAGCGGGAGGGTCCTACGAGCAGTACTTC.

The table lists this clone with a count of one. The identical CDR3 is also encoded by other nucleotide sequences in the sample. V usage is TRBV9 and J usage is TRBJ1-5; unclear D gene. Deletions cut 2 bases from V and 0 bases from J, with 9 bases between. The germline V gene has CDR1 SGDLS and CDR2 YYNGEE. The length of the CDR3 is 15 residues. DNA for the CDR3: TGTGCCAGCAGCGTCGACGGTAATAGCAATCAGCCCCAGCATTTT. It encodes CASSVDGNSNQPQHF.

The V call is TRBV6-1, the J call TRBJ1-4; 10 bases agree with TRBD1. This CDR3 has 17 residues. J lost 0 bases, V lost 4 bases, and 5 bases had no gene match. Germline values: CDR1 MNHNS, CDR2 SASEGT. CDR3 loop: CASSGGTGATTNEKLFF. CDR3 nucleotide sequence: TGTGCCAGCAGTGGCGGGACAGGGGCGACAACTAATGAAAAACTGTTTTTT.

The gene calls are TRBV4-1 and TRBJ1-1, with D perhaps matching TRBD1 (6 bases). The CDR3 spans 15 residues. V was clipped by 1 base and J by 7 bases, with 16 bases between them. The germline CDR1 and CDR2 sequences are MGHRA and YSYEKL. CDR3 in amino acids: CASSQVTGMYVEAFF. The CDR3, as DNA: TGCGCCAGCAGCCAAGTAACAGGGATGTATGTTGAAGCTTTCTTT.

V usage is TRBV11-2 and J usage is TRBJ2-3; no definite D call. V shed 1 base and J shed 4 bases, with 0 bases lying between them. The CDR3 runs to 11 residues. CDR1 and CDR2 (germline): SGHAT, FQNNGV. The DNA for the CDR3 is TGTGCCAGCAGCTTAGCAGATACGCAGTATTTT. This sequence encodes CASSLADTQYF.

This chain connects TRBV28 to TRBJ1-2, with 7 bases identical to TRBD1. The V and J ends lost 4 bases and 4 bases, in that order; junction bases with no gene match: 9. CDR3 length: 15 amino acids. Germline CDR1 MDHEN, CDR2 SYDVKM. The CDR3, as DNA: TGTGCCAGCAGTTACCCGACAGGGAGTGGCTATGGCTACACCTTC. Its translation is CASSYPTGSGYGYTF.

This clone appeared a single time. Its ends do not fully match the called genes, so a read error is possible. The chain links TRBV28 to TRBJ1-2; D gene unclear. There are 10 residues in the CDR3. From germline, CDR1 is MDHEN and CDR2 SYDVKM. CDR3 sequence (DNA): TGTGCCAGCAGTTTCGGAACGATGAGTTTC. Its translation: CASSFGTMSF.